This entry is about one T cell receptor beta chain. The data were obtained in a study of CD8 T cells in Susac syndrome. The sequenced target, TCR beta, came from blood CD8+ and CD4+ T cells. Both CD4+ and CD8+ T cells were negatively isolated, and TEMRA cells underwent FACS enrichment. When the RNA was reverse transcribed, random hexamers were used with an input of about 0.45 to 1 ug. Each CDR3 protein gets one entry after TCRdb re-called the immunoSEQ multiplex PCR reads with MiXCR. The sample carries 100,000 to 150,000 distinct CDR3 sequences, around 95% recorded once. Trimming took 7 bases from V and 5 from J, leaving 15 bases between them. The CDR3 consists of 14 residues. The germline V gene has CDR1 GTSNPN and CDR2 SVGIG (reference sequence).

This chain uses TRBV30 with TRBJ1-6; a possible D gene is TRBD1 (5 bases). The specimen sequenced was CD4+ T cells from PBMCs. The TCR sequence derives from a human donor in good health. The CDR3 is CASSSETDNSPLHF. The CDR3 bases are TGTGCCTCCTCCTCGGAGACAGATAATTCACCCCTCCACTTT.